Listed below are T cell receptor beta chains from one sample, sequenced in a study of T cells after yellow fever vaccination. MiXCR was run by TCRdb on the 5' RACE reads, yielding one entry per CDR3 protein. Of 300,000 to 450,000 distinct CDR3 sequences listed, 6% to 8% are singletons. Specimen: PBMCs, collected 5 days after the yellow fever booster vaccination. The receptors here all came from a man younger than 45 who received the YFV17D yellow fever vaccine. The CDR3 runs from the conserved cysteine through the conserved F or W. D genes are given only for firm matches. The size of a clone is reported for some rows only, either as once, few or many, or as a class for expanded clones.

abundance	j_gene	d_gene	v_gene	CDR3nt	CDR3aa
few	TRBJ2-7	-	TRBV5-1	TGCGCCAGCAGCGTCGGTATGGGAGTTGGGTACTACGAGCAGTACTTC	CASSVGMGVGYYEQYF
-	TRBJ2-4	-	TRBV5-4	TGTGCCAGCAGTTCAGGACAGGGGGGGACTAGCCTACTTGGCATTCAGTACTTC	CASSSGQGGTSLLGIQYF
many	TRBJ2-5	TRBD2	TRBV5-1	TGCGCCAGCAGCTTGGATTCCGGGAGGTGGGGAGAGACCCAGTACTTC	CASSLDSGRWGETQYF
few	TRBJ2-7	-	TRBV20-1	TGCAGTGCTAGCGGAGCGTCCGAGCAGTACTTC	CSASGASEQYF
-	TRBJ2-2	-	TRBV19	TGTGCCAGTAGGGAGTTGATTGCCGGGGAGCTGTTTTTT	CASRELIAGELFF
few	TRBJ2-1	TRBD2	TRBV18	TGTGCCAGCTCACCGGAACTAGCGGGAGTTGAGCAGTTCTTC	CASSPELAGVEQFF
-	TRBJ1-2	-	TRBV29-1	TGCAGCGTTGGCCAGACCTATGGCTACACCTTC	CSVGQTYGYTF
many	TRBJ2-5	-	TRBV12-3/TRBV12-4	TGCGCCAGCAGCTTGGGGCTAGCGCAAGAGACCCAGTACTTC	CASSLGLAQETQYF
few	TRBJ1-5	-	TRBV12-3/TRBV12-4	TGTGCCAGCAGTTTACTTTTACAGGGACCCAATCAGCCCCAGCATTTT	CASSLLLQGPNQPQHF
many	TRBJ2-5	TRBD2	TRBV20-1	TGCAGTGGAAAGGGGAGCGGGAGGAAAGAGACCCAGTACTTC	CSGKGSGRKETQYF
many	TRBJ2-6	TRBD1	TRBV24-1	TGTGCCACCAGTGATGGGGGACAGGGGGGTTACGTCCTGACTTTC	CATSDGGQGGYVLTF
few	TRBJ2-7	-	TRBV6-2/TRBV6-3	TGTGCCAGCAGTTACCGAGGGGCTAAGATCTACGAGCAGTACTTC	CASSYRGAKIYEQYF
many	TRBJ2-7	-	TRBV9	TGTGCCAGCAGCGTGGGGGGAAGGTACGAGCAGTACTTC	CASSVGGRYEQYF
-	TRBJ2-1	-	TRBV12-3/TRBV12-4	TGTGCCAGCAGTCTTGGGCGGAACGACAATGAGCAGTTCTTC	CASSLGRNDNEQFF
few	TRBJ2-5	-	TRBV6-2/TRBV6-3	TGTGCCAGCAGTTCCACTCAGGGCTCCAAAGAGACCCAGTACTTC	CASSSTQGSKETQYF
-	TRBJ1-2	-	TRBV5-8	TGTGCCACCACAAGGGTACAGTTTGATAACTATGGCTACACCTTC	CATTRVQFDNYGYTF
many	TRBJ1-5	-	TRBV9	TGTGCCAGCAGCGTCGAGCCAGAGAATCAGCCCCAGCATTTT	CASSVEPENQPQHF
few	TRBJ2-1	TRBD2	TRBV20-1	TGCAGTGCTGACGATCGGGGTGGAGCGGGAGGGCCCTCGGGCTCCTACAATGAGCAGTTCTTC	CSADDRGGAGGPSGSYNEQFF
-	TRBJ1-1	-	TRBV7-9	TGTGCCAGCAGCTCTCTTGGACAGACTGAAGCTTTCTTT	CASSSLGQTEAFF
many	TRBJ1-2	TRBD1	TRBV20-1	TGCAGTGCTTCACCGGGACAGGGGGCGGCCTATGGCTACACCTTC	CSASPGQGAAYGYTF
-	TRBJ2-1	-	TRBV28	TGTGCCAGCAAAAGCCTACGGGAGCAGTTCTTC	CASKSLREQFF
-	TRBJ2-7	-	TRBV7-6	TGTGCCAGCAGCTCGTGGGTTGAATCCTACGAGCAGTACTTC	CASSSWVESYEQYF
many	TRBJ2-7	TRBD1	TRBV10-3	TGTGCCATCAGTGAACCCGGACAGGGGAACTACGAGCAGTACTTC	CAISEPGQGNYEQYF
-	TRBJ2-3	-	TRBV7-6	TGTGCCAGCAGCTCCACGGGACATAGCACAGATACGCAGTATTTT	CASSSTGHSTDTQYF
many	TRBJ2-7	-	TRBV28	TGTGCCAGCAGCCCACCCGGGGGTTTGGGGTACGAGCAGTACTTC	CASSPPGGLGYEQYF
few	TRBJ2-3	-	TRBV6-5	TGTGCCAGCCGGCAGGGATATACGCAGTATTTT	CASRQGYTQYF
-	TRBJ2-2	-	TRBV5-6	TGTGCCAGCAGCTCCCTTAGGGTTGACACCGGGGAGCTGTTTTTT	CASSSLRVDTGELFF
many	TRBJ2-1	-	TRBV6-1	TGTGCCACCCATGGGGGGAGGACCTACAATGAGCAGTTCTTC	CATHGGRTYNEQFF
-	TRBJ2-1	TRBD2	TRBV29-1	TGCAGCGTCAGACTAGCGGGAGAGTGGACCCCGTTCTTC	CSVRLAGEWTPFF
-	TRBJ2-1	TRBD2	TRBV11-2	TGTGCCAGCAGTCCCATTGCGGGAGGTCACAATGAGCAGTTCTTC	CASSPIAGGHNEQFF
many	TRBJ2-5	-	TRBV5-1	TGCGCCAGCAGCTTGTGGAGTTCCCGGGGGGAGACCCAGTACTTC	CASSLWSSRGETQYF
many	TRBJ2-7	-	TRBV5-1	TGCGCCAGCAGCTCCGGGAGCGAGCAGTACTTC	CASSSGSEQYF
many	TRBJ2-3	TRBD2	TRBV7-9	TGTGCCAGCAGCCTGTCGATTAAGCGGGAGCACCCAGATACGCAGTATTTT	CASSLSIKREHPDTQYF
-	TRBJ1-2	TRBD1	TRBV5-1	TGCGCCAGCAGCAGTGACAGGGGGCAAGTCTATGGCTACACCTTC	CASSSDRGQVYGYTF
many	TRBJ2-1	-	TRBV20-1	TGCAGTGCCCACTCGGGACCCCCCTACAATGAGCAGTTCTTC	CSAHSGPPYNEQFF
many	TRBJ2-2	TRBD2	TRBV7-3	TGTGCCAGCAGCTTAATCGCCCGTAGCGGGAGGGCCCAAAGGAACACCGGGGAGCTGTTTTTT	CASSLIARSGRAQRNTGELFF
-	TRBJ1-1	-	TRBV11-2	TGTGCCAGCATGACGGACTGGAACACTGAAGCTTTCTTT	CASMTDWNTEAFF
few	TRBJ2-1	-	TRBV9	TGTGCCAGCAGCGTAGGAAACGATGAGCAGTTCTTC	CASSVGNDEQFF